A selection of T cell receptor beta chains follows, all from one sample in a study of metastatic and nonmetastatic thyroid tumors. TCRdb redid the clone calls on the PCR reads using MiXCR. The sample includes roughly 50,000 clones, around 20% seen only once; the top ten take about 3.8%. The sequenced sample consisted of blood. The source of these receptors is a male donor with papillary thyroid cancer or a benign thyroid nodule (not recorded which). Some clones in this sample may be carry-over from other donors' samples. The CDR3 runs from the conserved cysteine through the conserved F or W. Each record gives: CDR3 protein, CDR3 DNA, V gene, clone size, D gene, J gene. D genes are given only for firm matches. Some rows mark clone size as missing; the rest say once, few, many or name a class of expanded clone.

cdr3_aa: CATTAGEGYEQYF; cdr3_nt: TGTGCCACCACAGCGGGGGAGGGTTACGAGCAGTACTTC; v_call: TRBV19; clone_size: many; d_call: TRBD2; j_call: TRBJ2-7
cdr3_aa: CASSLESGLETQYF; cdr3_nt: TGCGCCAGCAGCTTGGAATCAGGGCTGGAGACCCAGTACTTC; v_call: TRBV5-1; clone_size: many; d_call: NA; j_call: TRBJ2-5
cdr3_aa: CASSKSGTQANEQFF; cdr3_nt: TGTGCCAGCAGTAAATCCGGGACCCAGGCCAATGAGCAGTTCTTC; v_call: TRBV6-4; clone_size: many; d_call: NA; j_call: TRBJ2-1
cdr3_aa: CASSITGSPGGYTF; cdr3_nt: TGTGCCAGTAGCATTACTGGTTCACCAGGTGGCTACACCTTC; v_call: TRBV19; clone_size: many; d_call: NA; j_call: TRBJ1-2
cdr3_aa: CASSEPVDSPRHF; cdr3_nt: TGCGCCAGCAGCGAACCAGTGGACTCACCCCGCCACTTT; v_call: TRBV5-1; clone_size: NA; d_call: NA; j_call: TRBJ1-6
cdr3_aa: CAWNGAQGDEQYF; cdr3_nt: TGTGCCTGGAATGGGGCCCAAGGCGACGAGCAGTACTTC; v_call: TRBV30; clone_size: NA; d_call: NA; j_call: TRBJ2-7
cdr3_aa: CASSPLTAGAETQYF; cdr3_nt: TGTGCCAGCAGTCCCCTGACGGCGGGAGCAGAGACCCAGTACTTC; v_call: TRBV27; clone_size: many; d_call: TRBD2; j_call: TRBJ2-5
cdr3_aa: CSAEGRDREQYF; cdr3_nt: TGCAGTGCCGAAGGGAGGGATCGCGAGCAGTACTTC; v_call: TRBV20-1; clone_size: many; d_call: TRBD2; j_call: TRBJ2-7
cdr3_aa: CASSLPDREITDTQYF; cdr3_nt: TGTGCCAGCAGCCTTCCGGACAGGGAGATCACAGATACACAGTATTTT; v_call: TRBV11-1; clone_size: NA; d_call: TRBD1; j_call: TRBJ2-3
cdr3_aa: CASSPRGGHGNYGYTF; cdr3_nt: TGTGCCAGCAGCCCCCGGGGTGGGCATGGGAACTATGGCTACACCTTC; v_call: TRBV12-3/TRBV12-4; clone_size: NA; d_call: NA; j_call: TRBJ1-2
cdr3_aa: CASSFLSGTDTQYF; cdr3_nt: TGTGCCAGCAGTTTTTTGTCGGGTACAGATACGCAGTATTTT; v_call: TRBV28; clone_size: few; d_call: NA; j_call: TRBJ2-3
cdr3_aa: CAWKQGGSPLHF; cdr3_nt: TGTGCCTGGAAACAGGGAGGGTCACCCCTCCACTTT; v_call: TRBV30; clone_size: NA; d_call: NA; j_call: TRBJ1-6
cdr3_aa: CASNPGGATNEKLFF; cdr3_nt: TGTGCCAGCAACCCTGGCGGGGCGACTAATGAAAAACTGTTTTTT; v_call: TRBV9; clone_size: many; d_call: NA; j_call: TRBJ1-4
cdr3_aa: CASSDSTSGYNEQFF; cdr3_nt: TGTGCCAGCAGTGACTCGACTAGCGGTTACAATGAGCAGTTCTTC; v_call: TRBV6-4; clone_size: NA; d_call: TRBD2; j_call: TRBJ2-1
cdr3_aa: CASSPGQGNTGELFF; cdr3_nt: TGTGCCAGCTCACCGGGACAGGGGAACACCGGGGAGCTGTTTTTT; v_call: TRBV18; clone_size: many; d_call: TRBD1; j_call: TRBJ2-2
cdr3_aa: CAIFRQGIGEQFF; cdr3_nt: TGTGCCATCTTTCGACAGGGTATAGGTGAGCAGTTCTTC; v_call: TRBV10-3; clone_size: few; d_call: TRBD1; j_call: TRBJ2-1
cdr3_aa: CASSPGRRNGQFF; cdr3_nt: TGTGCCAGCTCACCAGGGAGGCGGAATGGGCAGTTCTTC; v_call: TRBV18; clone_size: many; d_call: NA; j_call: TRBJ2-1
cdr3_aa: CSAKFPTSGSYEQYF; cdr3_nt: TGCAGTGCAAAGTTCCCGACTAGCGGATCCTACGAGCAGTACTTC; v_call: TRBV20-1; clone_size: NA; d_call: TRBD2; j_call: TRBJ2-7
cdr3_aa: CASSIGTGGAVTEAFF; cdr3_nt: TGTGCCAGCAGTATCGGGACAGGGGGCGCGGTCACTGAAGCTTTCTTT; v_call: TRBV6-1; clone_size: NA; d_call: TRBD1; j_call: TRBJ1-1
cdr3_aa: CASSGTGSGETQYF; cdr3_nt: TGTGCCAGCAGTGGGACTGGGTCCGGAGAGACCCAGTACTTC; v_call: TRBV2; clone_size: few; d_call: NA; j_call: TRBJ2-5
cdr3_aa: CAWSVRRALEQYF; cdr3_nt: TGTGCCTGGAGTGTACGCCGGGCCCTCGAGCAGTACTTC; v_call: TRBV30; clone_size: once; d_call: NA; j_call: TRBJ2-7
cdr3_aa: CASSTGGLAGNTIYF; cdr3_nt: TGTGCCAGCAGCACAGGAGGTTTGGCTGGAAACACCATATATTTT; v_call: TRBV28; clone_size: many; d_call: NA; j_call: TRBJ1-3
cdr3_aa: CASSPTGNRSLMNTEAFF; cdr3_nt: TGTGCCAGCTCACCGACCGGGAACAGGTCTTTAATGAACACTGAAGCTTTCTTT; v_call: TRBV18; clone_size: NA; d_call: NA; j_call: TRBJ1-1
cdr3_aa: CASRDRGTLLEQYF; cdr3_nt: TGTGCCAGCAGGGACCGCGGGACCCTTCTCGAGCAGTACTTC; v_call: TRBV7-3; clone_size: few; d_call: NA; j_call: TRBJ2-7
cdr3_aa: CATRETQYF; cdr3_nt: TGTGCCACCAGGGAGACCCAGTACTTC; v_call: TRBV24-1; clone_size: many; d_call: NA; j_call: TRBJ2-5
cdr3_aa: CASSAKGTGRWTEAFF; cdr3_nt: TGTGCCAGCAGCGCAAAAGGTACGGGGAGGTGGACTGAAGCTTTCTTT; v_call: TRBV9; clone_size: many; d_call: NA; j_call: TRBJ1-1
cdr3_aa: CASSISGGGVNNSPLHF; cdr3_nt: TGTGCCAGTAGTATCTCCGGGGGAGGGGTAAATAATTCACCCCTCCACTTT; v_call: TRBV19; clone_size: NA; d_call: NA; j_call: TRBJ1-6
cdr3_aa: CSAREFHGQGYDNEQFF; cdr3_nt: TGCAGTGCTAGAGAGTTCCACGGACAGGGGTACGACAATGAGCAGTTCTTC; v_call: TRBV20-1; clone_size: many; d_call: TRBD1; j_call: TRBJ2-1
cdr3_aa: CSARDGAGGYNEQFF; cdr3_nt: TGCAGTGCTAGAGACGGAGCGGGAGGGTACAATGAGCAGTTCTTC; v_call: TRBV20-1; clone_size: NA; d_call: TRBD2; j_call: TRBJ2-1
cdr3_aa: CATSRELNSGGTEAFF; cdr3_nt: TGTGCCACCAGCAGAGAGTTGAACTCAGGGGGCACTGAAGCTTTCTTT; v_call: TRBV15; clone_size: NA; d_call: TRBD1; j_call: TRBJ1-1
cdr3_aa: CASSRRQGLRYGYTF; cdr3_nt: TGTGCCAGCAGCCGTCGACAGGGTCTACGCTATGGCTACACCTTC; v_call: TRBV12-3/TRBV12-4; clone_size: many; d_call: TRBD1; j_call: TRBJ1-2
cdr3_aa: CASSTQETGVPDTQYF; cdr3_nt: TGTGCCAGCAGCACACAAGAGACAGGGGTCCCAGATACGCAGTATTTT; v_call: TRBV11-1; clone_size: NA; d_call: TRBD1; j_call: TRBJ2-3
cdr3_aa: CASSPGLAVAYNEQFF; cdr3_nt: TGTGCCAGTAGTCCTGGACTAGCGGTAGCCTACAATGAGCAGTTCTTC; v_call: TRBV19; clone_size: NA; d_call: TRBD2; j_call: TRBJ2-1
cdr3_aa: CASSPSFNSYNEQFF; cdr3_nt: TGTGCCAGCAGCCCGAGTTTTAACTCCTACAATGAGCAGTTCTTC; v_call: TRBV14; clone_size: NA; d_call: NA; j_call: TRBJ2-1
cdr3_aa: CASSLQGGNTEAFF; cdr3_nt: TGTGCCAGCAGTTTGCAGGGGGGGAACACTGAAGCTTTCTTT; v_call: TRBV28; clone_size: NA; d_call: TRBD1; j_call: TRBJ1-1